The 5 T cell receptor beta chains in this list originate from one sample, sequenced in a study of blood T cells in healthy people across ages. Sample-barcoded 5' priming and a J-beta primer mix drove a second PCR of about 6 to 12 cycles. TCRdb used MiXCR to reprocess the 5' RACE reads, holding one entry per CDR3 protein. The table records fewer than 2,000,000 distinct CDR3 sequences, approximately 32% of them present only once. The sequenced material came from blood. The receptors here all came from a woman aged 25 to 39 in good health.

Worth noting for this clonotype: One end of the junction is discordant with germline, which a read error may explain. The chain carries TRBV9 and TRBJ2-1; 9 bases map to TRBD2. CDR3 length: 16 amino acids. Germline CDR1 is SGDLS and CDR2 is YYNGEE. CDR3 DNA: TGTGCCAGCAGCGAGGAAGCGGGGGGTGGCCACAATAAGCAGTTCTTC. It yields the protein CASSEEAGGGHNKQFF.

The chain couples TRBV28 to TRBJ1-2, with 8 bases matching TRBD1. V lost 10 bases, J lost 7 bases, and 14 bases stayed unmatched. CDR3 length: 14 amino acids. CDR1 and CDR2 (germline): MDHEN, SYDVKM. The CDR3 protein is CATWGDRQGCGYTF. Here the CDR3 DNA reads TGTGCCACGTGGGGGGACAGGCAGGGATGTGGCTACACCTTC.

V gene TRBV7-8 combines with J gene TRBJ2-1, with TRBD2 matching 10 bases. The CDR3 runs 16 residues. V shed 5 bases and J 5 bases; nucleotides not matched to a gene: 9. In germline, CDR1 is SGHVS, CDR2 FQNEAQ. The DNA of the CDR3 is TGTGCCAGCAGCCCCTTAGCGGGAGGCGTTGACAATGAGCAGTTCTTC. Protein product: CASSPLAGGVDNEQFF.

The table lists this clonotype with a few counts. The genes are TRBV24-1 and TRBJ2-7; TRBD1 is a possible D gene (6 bases). The CDR3 extends over 13 amino acids. Germline V lookup: CDR1 KGHDR, CDR2 SFDVKD. The V and J ends lost 3 bases and 7 bases respectively, with 12 bases between them. The CDR3 bases are TGTGCCACCAGTGATATGGGGGCGAGGGAGCAGTACTTC. This encodes CATSDMGAREQYF.

The chain employs TRBV7-9 and TRBJ2-1, with D possibly being TRBD1 or TRBD2 (6 bases each). Trimming removed 2 bases from V and 8 bases from J, with 10 bases in between. There are 13 residues in the CDR3. The germline V gene has CDR1 SEHNR and CDR2 FQNEAQ (reference sequence). The CDR3 spells CASSLPGADEQFF. DNA for the CDR3: TGTGCCAGCAGCTTACCGGGGGCAGATGAGCAGTTCTTC.